This TCR beta chain was found in a study of breast tumors, draining lymph nodes, adjacent tissues. This clonotype is medium-sized by share. TCRdb re-derived calls from the multiplex PCR reads in MiXCR, one entry per CDR3 protein. The top ten hold 12% to 15% of the sample, which has roughly 8,300 distinct CDR3 sequences, 42% seen once. The source is a female donor with breast cancer. Some clones in this sample may be carry-over from other donors' samples. Sequenced: tumor-adjacent breast tissue.

The CDR3 here is CASSNTTGGNEKLFF. The CDR3 DNA sequence: TGTGCCAGCAGCAATACGACAGGGGGAAATGAAAAACTGTTTTTT. V gene TRBV5-4 combines with J gene TRBJ1-4, with 9 bases aligning to TRBD1. The germline V gene encodes CDR1 SGHNT and CDR2 YYREEE (reference sequence). Trimming took 4 bases from V and 5 from J; bases not matched to a gene: 6. This CDR3 has 15 residues. The full variable domain, its missing parts supplied by reference TRBV5-4 and TRBJ1-4, is ETGVTQSPTHLIKTRGQQVTLRCSSQSGHNTVSWYQQALGQGPQFIFQYYREEENGRGNFPPRFSGLQFPNYSSELNVNALELDDSALYLCASSNTTGGNEKLFFGSGTQLSVL.